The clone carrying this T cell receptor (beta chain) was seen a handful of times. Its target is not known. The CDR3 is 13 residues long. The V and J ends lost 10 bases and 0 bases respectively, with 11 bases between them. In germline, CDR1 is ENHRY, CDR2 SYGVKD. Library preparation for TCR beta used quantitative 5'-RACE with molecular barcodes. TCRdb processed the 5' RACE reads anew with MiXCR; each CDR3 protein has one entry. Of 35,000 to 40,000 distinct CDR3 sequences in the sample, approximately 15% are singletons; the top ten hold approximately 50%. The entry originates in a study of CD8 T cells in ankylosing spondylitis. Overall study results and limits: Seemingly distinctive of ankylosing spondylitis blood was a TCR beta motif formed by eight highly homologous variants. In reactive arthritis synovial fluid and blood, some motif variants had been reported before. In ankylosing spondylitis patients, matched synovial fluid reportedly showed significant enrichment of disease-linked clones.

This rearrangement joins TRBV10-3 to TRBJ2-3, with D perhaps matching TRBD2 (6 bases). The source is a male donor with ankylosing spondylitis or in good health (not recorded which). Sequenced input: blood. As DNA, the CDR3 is TGTGCCACCGGGGCGGGGAGCACAGATACGCAGTATTTT. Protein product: CATGAGSTDTQYF.